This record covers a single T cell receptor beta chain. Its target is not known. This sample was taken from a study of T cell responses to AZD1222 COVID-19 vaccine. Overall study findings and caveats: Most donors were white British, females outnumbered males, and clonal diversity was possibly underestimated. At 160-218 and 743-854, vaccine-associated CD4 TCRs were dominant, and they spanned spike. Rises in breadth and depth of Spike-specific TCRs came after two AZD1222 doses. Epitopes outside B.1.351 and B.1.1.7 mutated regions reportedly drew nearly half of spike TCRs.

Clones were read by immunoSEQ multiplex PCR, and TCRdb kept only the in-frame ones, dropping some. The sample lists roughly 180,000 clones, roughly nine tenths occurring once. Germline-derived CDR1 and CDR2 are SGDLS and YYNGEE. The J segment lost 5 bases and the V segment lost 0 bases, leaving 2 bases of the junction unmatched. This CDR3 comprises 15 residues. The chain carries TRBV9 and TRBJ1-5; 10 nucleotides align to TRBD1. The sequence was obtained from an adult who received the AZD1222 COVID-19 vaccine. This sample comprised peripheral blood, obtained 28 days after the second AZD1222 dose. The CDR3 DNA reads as TGTGCCAGCAGCGTAGGACAGGGGGCATATCAGCCCCAGCATTTT. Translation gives CASSVGQGAYQPQHF. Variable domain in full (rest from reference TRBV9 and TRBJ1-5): DSGVTQTPKHLITATGQRVTLRCSPRSGDLSVYWYQQSLDQGLQFLIQYYNGEERAKGNILERFSAQQFPDLHSELNLSSLELGDSALYFCASSVGQGAYQPQHFGDGTRLSIL.